A single sample gave rise to the 19 T cell receptor beta chains below, sequenced in a study of cytomegalovirus exposure and HLA in healthy donors. The primer mix had 60 Vbeta and 13 Jbeta primers. Clones were sequenced by immunoSEQ multiplex PCR, and TCRdb holds only the in-frame ones, with some missing. Of fewer than 150,000 clones listed, about 80% are singletons. The sample taken for sequencing was PBMCs. The receptors come from a man younger than 40 in good health.

The count of this clone is one. This chain joins TRBV10-2 and TRBJ2-7; 7 nucleotides align to TRBD2. The CDR3 loop spans 11 amino acids. Germline assignment: CDR1 WSHSY and CDR2 SAAADI. The trim removed 8 bases at V and 6 bases at J, leaving 4 bases unmatched. The CDR3 loop reads CASGRASEQYF. The CDR3 nucleotides are TGCGCCAGCGGGAGGGCCTCCGAGCAGTACTTC.

J is TRBJ1-5 and V is TRBV7-2, with D possibly TRBD1 on 5 matching bases. There are 15 residues in the CDR3. The germline V and J ends were trimmed by 0 bases and 2 bases, with 8 bases remaining between them. Germline V CDR1 and CDR2: SGHTA, FQGNSA. CDR3 coding DNA: TGTGCCAGCAGCTTAGCTGGCAGGGGCAATCAGCCCCAGCATTTT. It yields the protein CASSLAGRGNQPQHF.

This clone was recorded only once. The rearrangement joins TRBV29-1 to TRBJ1-2; D gene ambiguous. V lost 3 bases, J lost 8 bases, and 13 bases lay in between. The CDR3 sequence is 12 residues long. The germline gives CDR1 SQVTM, CDR2 ANQGSEA. The CDR3 nucleotides read TGCAGCGTTGATGTGCAAGCGTCCGGCTACACCTTC. Translation gives CSVDVQASGYTF.

The rearrangement joins TRBV27 to TRBJ1-4; no definite D call. Trimming took 5 bases from V and 0 from J, leaving 7 bases between them. Germline V gene data show CDR1 as MNHEY and CDR2 as SMNVEV (reference sequence). CDR3 size: 14 residues. In nucleotides, the CDR3 is TGTGCCAGCAGTGGCAGTGCAACTAATGAAAAACTGTTTTTT. This translates into CASSGSATNEKLFF.

The rearrangement links TRBV10-3 to TRBJ2-7; 7 bases map to TRBD1. The CDR3 runs to 14 residues. Germline CDR1 ENHRY, CDR2 SYGVKD. Trimming removed 6 bases from V and 2 bases from J; junction bases left unmatched: 7. The CDR3 sequence is CAIRQTGATYEQYF. The CDR3 DNA follows: TGTGCCATCAGACAAACAGGGGCCACCTACGAGCAGTACTTC.

V and J are TRBV6-4 and TRBJ2-1; TRBD1 might be the D (5 bases). The CDR3 length is 14 residues. V gave up 4 bases and J gave up 3 bases, with 10 bases separating them. CDR1 is MRHNA and CDR2 is SNTAGT in the germline V gene. CDR3 bases: TGTGCCAGCAGTGTGCAGGGAAACTACAATGAGCAGTTCTTC. Translated, it gives CASSVQGNYNEQFF.

This chain joins TRBV4-3 and TRBJ2-5, with 8 bases fitting TRBD1. The J call is doubtful: the DNA matches TRBJ2-7 better. Germline V CDR1 and CDR2: LGHNA, YSLEER. This CDR3 is built from 14 residues. CDR3 in DNA: TGCGCCAGCAGCCAAGTCGGGACAGGCTACGAGCAGTACTTC. Amino acids: CASSQVGTGYEQYF.

V and J are TRBV5-1 and TRBJ2-1; the D gene is possibly TRBD2 (6 bases). V was cut by 4 bases and J by 6 bases, with 20 bases left in between. Per the germline V gene, CDR1 is SGHRS and CDR2 is YFSETQ. The CDR3 length is 16 residues. The CDR3 DNA reads as TGCGCCAGCAGCACCAGACTAGGGGAAATCGGCAATGAGCAGTTCTTC. The encoded protein is CASSTRLGEIGNEQFF.

This sequence joins TRBV7-8 and TRBJ2-1, with 11 bases fitting TRBD2. The V segment lost 4 bases and the J segment 8 bases; nucleotides outside the gene matches: 10. The CDR3 spans 16 residues. In germline, CDR1 is SGHVS, CDR2 FQNEAQ. CDR3 bases: TGTGCCAGCAGCTCATCCGGACTAGCGGGTTTGGATGAGCAGTTCTTC. Its protein product is CASSSSGLAGLDEQFF. The whole variable domain, filled in from reference TRBV7-8 and TRBJ2-1, reads GAGVSQSPRYKVAKRGQDVALRCDPISGHVSLFWYQQALGQGPEFLTYFQNEAQLDKSGLPSDRFFAERPEGSVSTLKIQRTQQEDSAVYLCASSSSGLAGLDEQFFGPGTRLTVL.

The rearrangement links TRBV5-8 to TRBJ2-1, with 9 bases aligning to TRBD1. This CDR3 spans 15 amino acids. In germline, CDR1 is SGHTS, CDR2 YDEGEE. The V segment lost 4 bases and the J segment 0 bases; nucleotides outside the gene matches: 2. CDR3 residues: CASSIQGASYNEQFF. In DNA form, the CDR3 reads TGTGCCAGCAGCATACAGGGGGCCTCCTACAATGAGCAGTTCTTC.

V usage is TRBV7-2 and J usage is TRBJ1-2; no reliable D call. The length of the CDR3 is 13 residues. Germline lookup yields CDR1 SGHTA and CDR2 FQGNSA. Trimming stripped 2 bases from V and 2 bases from J, with 6 bases between. The CDR3 here is CASSLSRNYGYTF. CDR3 coding DNA: TGTGCCAGCAGCTTATCCAGAAACTATGGCTACACCTTC.

In this sample, this clone turned up a few times. CDR3 in amino acids: CASSPRGIYEQYF. The CDR3 nucleotides are TGTGCCAGCAGCCCTCGGGGAATCTACGAGCAGTACTTC. The V call is TRBV28, the J call TRBJ2-7, with D possibly matching TRBD2 (5 bases). V was trimmed by 6 bases and J by 3 bases, leaving 12 bases between them. This CDR3 contains 13 residues. Germline V gene sequence: CDR1 MDHEN, CDR2 SYDVKM.

The gene calls are TRBV18 and TRBJ2-7; D ambiguous. V was shortened by 6 bases and J by 4 bases, with 16 bases between the two germline ends. The CDR3 sequence is 14 residues long. Germline values: CDR1 KGHSH, CDR2 LQKENI. CDR3 sequence reads: CASSHDSISYEQYF. In nucleotides, the CDR3 is TGTGCCAGCTCCCATGACTCGATCTCATACGAGCAGTACTTC.

Only a few counts were recorded for this clone. J is TRBJ1-1 and V is TRBV25-1, with 9 bases fitting TRBD1. The CDR3 covers 15 residues. After removal of 2 bases from V and 4 bases from J, the junction contained 5 bases not matched to a gene. The germline V gene has CDR1 MGHDK and CDR2 SYGVNS. The CDR3 DNA follows: TGTGCCAGCAGTGAAACCGGGACAGGGACCACTGAAGCTTTCTTT. This codes for CASSETGTGTTEAFF.

This clone was seen a single time. The chain combines TRBV27 with TRBJ2-6, with a weak D call TRBD2 (5 bases). Germline CDR1 and CDR2: MNHEY and SMNVEV (reference sequence). Trimming removed 6 bases at V and 0 bases at J, with 9 bases between. The CDR3 covers 15 residues. The DNA for the CDR3 is TGTGCCAGCAGCGGACTGAGCTCTGGGGCCAACGTCCTGACTTTC. This sequence encodes CASSGLSSGANVLTF.

This chain joins TRBV29-1 and TRBJ2-3; the match to TRBD2 covers 13 bases. In germline, CDR1 is SQVTM, CDR2 ANQGSEA. The CDR3 consists of 14 residues. V was pared by 8 bases and J by 1 base, with 3 bases of the junction left unmatched. In DNA, the CDR3 is TGCAGCACTAGCGGGAGGGCTGGCACAGATACGCAGTATTTT. The encoded protein is CSTSGRAGTDTQYF.

The V gene is TRBV19, the J gene TRBJ1-4; TRBD1 aligns across 8 bases. The germline gives CDR1 LNHDA, CDR2 SQIVND (reference sequence). The CDR3 loop spans 15 amino acids. J was trimmed by 3 bases and V by 5 bases; bases with no gene match: 5. The CDR3, as DNA: TGTGCCAGTAGTCCTCCGGGACAGGCTAATGAAAAACTGTTTTTT. Translation gives CASSPPGQANEKLFF.

The chain is built from TRBV28 and TRBJ2-7; 9 positions match TRBD2. The germline gives CDR1 MDHEN, CDR2 SYDVKM. The CDR3 length is 15 residues. The trim removed 3 bases at V and 5 bases at J, leaving 8 bases unmatched. CDR3 nucleotide sequence: TGTGCCAGCAGTTTTAGTAGAGCGGGAGGAAACGAGCAGTACTTC. As protein: CASSFSRAGGNEQYF.

This rearrangement joins TRBV7-2 to TRBJ2-7, with D possibly TRBD1 on 5 matching bases. CDR3 size: 14 residues. In germline, CDR1 is SGHTA, CDR2 FQGNSA. V lost 7 bases and J 2 bases, leaving 15 bases between the germline ends. The CDR3 reads CASTKGATTYEQYF. Written as DNA, the CDR3 is TGTGCCAGCACCAAAGGGGCCACCACCTACGAGCAGTACTTC.